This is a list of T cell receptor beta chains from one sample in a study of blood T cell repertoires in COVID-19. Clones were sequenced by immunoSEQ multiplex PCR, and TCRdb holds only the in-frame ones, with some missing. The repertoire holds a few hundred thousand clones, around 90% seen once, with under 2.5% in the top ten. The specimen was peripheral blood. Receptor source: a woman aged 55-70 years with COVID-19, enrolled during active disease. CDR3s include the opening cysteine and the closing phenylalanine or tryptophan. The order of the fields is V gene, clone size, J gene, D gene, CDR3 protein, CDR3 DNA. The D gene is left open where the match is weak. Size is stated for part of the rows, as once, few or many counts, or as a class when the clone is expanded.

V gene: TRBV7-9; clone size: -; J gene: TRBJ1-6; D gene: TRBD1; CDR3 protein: CASTKDRGTGSPLHF; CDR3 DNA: TGTGCCAGCACTAAGGACAGGGGAACGGGCTCACCCCTCCACTTT
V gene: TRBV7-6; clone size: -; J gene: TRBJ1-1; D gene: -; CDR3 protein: CASSSSRGVNTEAFF; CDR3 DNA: TGTGCCAGCAGCAGCTCGCGGGGGGTGAACACTGAAGCTTTCTTT
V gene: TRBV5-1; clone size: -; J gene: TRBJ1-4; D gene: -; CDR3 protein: CASSLERTTNEKLFF; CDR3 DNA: TGCGCCAGCAGCTTGGAGCGGACAACTAATGAAAAACTGTTTTTT
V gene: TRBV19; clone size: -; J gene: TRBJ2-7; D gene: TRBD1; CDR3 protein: CASSTTGTYEQYF; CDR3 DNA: TGTGCCAGCTCGACGACAGGGACCTACGAGCAGTACTTC
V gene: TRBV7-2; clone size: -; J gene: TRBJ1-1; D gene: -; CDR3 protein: CASRIGVGGLGTEAFF; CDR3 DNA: TGTGCCAGCAGAATAGGGGTAGGAGGGTTGGGCACTGAAGCTTTCTTT
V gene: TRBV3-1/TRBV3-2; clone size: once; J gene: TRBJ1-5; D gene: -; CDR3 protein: CASSPATGRNQPQHF; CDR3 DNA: TGTGCCAGCAGCCCCGCGACAGGACGCAATCAGCCCCAGCATTTT
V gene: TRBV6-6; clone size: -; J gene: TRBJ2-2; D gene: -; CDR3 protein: CASNTGATNTGELFF; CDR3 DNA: TGTGCCAGCAATACAGGAGCAACGAACACCGGGGAGCTGTTTTTT
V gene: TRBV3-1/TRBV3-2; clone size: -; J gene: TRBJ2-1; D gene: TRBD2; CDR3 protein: CASSPASGASYNEQFF; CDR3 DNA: TGTGCCAGCAGCCCCGCTAGCGGGGCCTCCTACAATGAGCAGTTCTTC
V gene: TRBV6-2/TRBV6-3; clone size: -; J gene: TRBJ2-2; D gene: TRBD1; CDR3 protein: CASSRTGADTGELFF; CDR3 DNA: TGTGCCAGCAGCAGAACAGGGGCGGACACCGGGGAGCTGTTTTTT
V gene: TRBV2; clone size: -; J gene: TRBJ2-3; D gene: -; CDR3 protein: CASSVGPGSDTQYF; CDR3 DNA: TGTGCCAGCAGTGTAGGGCCAGGGTCGGATACGCAGTATTTT
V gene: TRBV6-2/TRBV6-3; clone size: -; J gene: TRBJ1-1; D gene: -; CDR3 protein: CASSLQGIAFF; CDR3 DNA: TGTGCCAGCAGTCTACAGGGCATAGCTTTCTTT
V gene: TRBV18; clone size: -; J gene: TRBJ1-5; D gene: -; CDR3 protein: CASSPKGGHQPQHF; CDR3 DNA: TGTGCCAGCTCCCCAAAGGGGGGGCATCAGCCCCAGCATTTT
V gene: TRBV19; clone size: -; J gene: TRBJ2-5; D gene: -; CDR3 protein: CASSMGQYQETQYF; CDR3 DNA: TGTGCCAGTAGTATGGGGCAGTACCAAGAGACCCAGTACTTC
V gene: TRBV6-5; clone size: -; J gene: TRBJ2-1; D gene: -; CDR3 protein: CASSYMHPEDEQFF; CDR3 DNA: TGTGCCAGCAGTTACATGCACCCAGAGGATGAGCAGTTCTTC
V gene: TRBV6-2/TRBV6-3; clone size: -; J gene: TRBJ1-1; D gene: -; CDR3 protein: CASTPVRVGTEAFF; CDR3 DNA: TGTGCCAGCACCCCGGTCCGGGTGGGCACTGAAGCTTTCTTT